This T cell receptor (beta chain) was found in a study of human T cells and chemical hapten exposure (dated by TCRdb to about 2021). Study-wide context: For sensitization, 2% DPC in acetone was applied to a 2 cm by 2 cm area of upper inner arm skin. Patch testing was done on the upper back using Finn chambers containing 0.01% DPC, and results were scored after 6 days according to International Contact Dermatitis Research Group standards. Blood samples were taken from patients before sensitization (week 0) and then at 2, 6 and about 24 weeks after DPC sensitization. Blood for TCR sequencing was provided by twenty-nine alopecia patients at one to four time points (pre-sensitization, 2, 6 and 24 weeks). In alopecia patients, the study followed how the peripheral blood TCR repertoire changed in vivo over primary and secondary sensitization to diphenylcyclopropenone (DPC), a hapten. Libraries were pooled for sequencing, and variation in per-sample TCR yields was attributed mainly to small differences in library volumes within the pool. Patients additionally received weekly therapeutic DPC doses to the scalp throughout the approximately 22-week study period. Alopecia areata with under or over 50% scalp involvement, alopecia totalis and alopecia universalis were represented in the patient cohort, which was mostly female. Results and caveats for the whole study, not just this receptor: Because every patient had alopecia, a presumed autoimmune disease, the patients' immune response might differ from that of healthy individuals. The number of PT1 expanded TCRs positively correlated with patch test score, significant at thresholds 8, 16 and 32 but not 4. DPC sensitization did not change the number of TCRs with a frequency above 1 in 1000, and there was no evidence of changes in global repertoire structure. Compared with pre-sensitization or healthy control sets, expanded TCRs formed significantly more large CDR3 similarity clusters, which is consistent with antigen-driven responses. After repeated subsampling, changes were observed in the strength of the expansion versus patch-test correlation and in the threshold at which the correlation became significant.

The protocol used for the library was RACE. Sequencing took place on a NextSeq 500. During library preparation, unique molecular identifiers were attached to individual cDNA molecules so that TCRs could be counted quantitatively and reproducibly. For every blood RNA sample, sequencing covered both the TCR alpha and TCR beta chains. In the authors' own workflow: A median of about 87,000 TCRs per sample was observed, with a range of about 20,000 to 750,000. The Decombinator software suite was used to annotate V, J and CDR3 in the TCR reads. To make PS versus PT1 abundance plots, every sample was subsampled to the same number of TCRs (28,000). Expanded TCRs were defined as absent before sensitization and observed at least eight times at the 2-week time point. The public reads were run again by TCRdb, first through fastp at Q25 and then through MiXCR, and only productive beta chains were kept. Rows matching on CDR3 protein sequence are summarized as one entry with the most common DNA and genes. The V and J calls follow TCRdb's processing rather than the paper's. This sample holds 90,000 to 120,000 distinct CDR3 sequences; around 10% were observed only once. Together, the top ten hold around 3.5% of the sample.

Per the publication, the time point label means: patch test 1, 2 weeks after DPC sensitization. The treatment or condition label of this sample denotes: therapeutic diphenylcyclopropenone sensitization with weekly scalp DPC. Blood at each patch-test visit was drawn before the patch test was applied. To be eligible, patients had to be aged 18 to 70, diagnosed with alopecia and judged suitable for DPC therapy, while pregnant patients were excluded. Total RNA was isolated from unfractionated whole blood collected in Tempus Blood RNA tubes. The germline V gene (reference sequence) specifies DFQATT as CDR1 and SNEGSKA as CDR2. The junction carries 5 bases between V and J, which are trimmed by 2 bases and 1 base respectively. From the cysteine through the phenylalanine, the CDR3 covers 12 amino acids. CDR3 DNA only is kept here, 36 bases in frame from base 1. On this clonotype itself: No cognate antigen has been identified for it. Base qualities are not provided; no much larger clone lies one nucleotide away.

The rearrangement joined TRBV20-1 to TRBJ1-1; there is no confident call for the D gene. The TCR was taken from a woman in her 40s with alopecia areata. Some clones in this sample may be carry-over from other donors' samples. The sequencing here drew on whole blood, taken in connection with sensitization to the hapten diphenylcyclopropenone (DPC). The CDR3 loop reads CSARQPNTEAFF. Here is the DNA: TGCAGTGCTAGACAGCCGAACACTGAAGCTTTCTTT.